The 25 T cell receptor beta chains below were found in one sample sequenced in a study of response to subunit inactivated influenza vaccine (dated by TCRdb to between 2018 and 2020). The library was generated by RT-PCR. Reads for this sample came from an Illumina HiSeq 2500. TCRdb trimmed the raw reads at Q25, called clones with MiXCR and kept productive beta chains. Under each unique CDR3 protein, matching rows form one entry showing the most common genes and DNA. Counted in this sample were about 650,000 distinct CDR3 sequences; 13% to 15% of them appeared once. 6% to 9.5% of the sample is held by the ten biggest clonotypes. Specimen: PBMCs from blood, collected about 14 days before vaccination. These receptors were obtained from a man aged 45-60 years who received an inactivated influenza vaccine. Donor details come from another sample of the same person, matched by shared clones.

Remarks on this clonotype: Given a much more abundant clone one base away, this may be a read error. The chain links TRBV18 to TRBJ1-2; 9 nucleotides align to TRBD1. Trimming at V came to 6 bases and at J to 4 bases, leaving 9 bases not matched to a gene. Germline-derived CDR1 and CDR2 are KGHSH and LQKENI. This CDR3 is built from 15 residues. This chain's CDR3 is CASSLYGTGIYGYTF. The CDR3 nucleotides read TGTGCCAGCTCGCTGTACGGGACAGGGATCTATGGCTACACCTTC. Looking up the rest from reference TRBV18 and TRBJ1-2 gives the full variable domain: NAGVMQNPRHLVRRRGQEARLRCSPMKGHSHVYWYRQLPEEGLKFMVYLQKENIIDESGMPKERFSAEFPKEGPSILRIQQVVRGDSAAYFCASSLYGTGIYGYTFGSGTRLTVV.

This clonotype has a count of ten or more. The V and J genes are TRBV3-1 and TRBJ1-1; D unclear. This CDR3 is built from 14 residues. The V gene's germline CDR1 is LGHDT and CDR2 YNNKEL (reference sequence). Trimming took off 3 bases at V and 0 bases at J, with 8 bases between the two ends. CDR3 in DNA: TGTGCCAGCAGCCAGACCACGGTGAACACTGAAGCTTTCTTT. This sequence encodes CASSQTTVNTEAFF.

The chain carries TRBV30 and TRBJ1-5; the D gene is possibly TRBD1 (5 bases). V lost 0 bases and J 5 bases, leaving 14 bases between the germline ends. Per germline, CDR1 GTSNPN and CDR2 SVGIG (reference sequence). The CDR3 runs to 15 residues. The CDR3: CAWSVGSGQDQPQHF. DNA of the CDR3: TGTGCCTGGAGTGTTGGGTCAGGGCAGGATCAGCCCCAGCATTTT.

This clonotype was counted between two and nine times. V gene TRBV12-3 or TRBV12-4 combines with J gene TRBJ2-1; 11 bases line up with TRBD2. There are 16 residues in the CDR3. J lost 4 bases, V lost 5 bases, and 7 bases had no gene match. The chain's CDR3 is CASSRLAGIRYNEQFF. In DNA form, the CDR3 reads TGTGCCAGCAGTCGACTAGCGGGGATCAGGTACAATGAGCAGTTCTTC.

The chain employs TRBV7-2 and TRBJ2-3; 11 nucleotides align to TRBD2. The CDR3 is 16 residues long. CDR1 SGHTA and CDR2 FQGNSA come from the germline V gene. With 2 bases clipped from V and 1 base from J, the junction kept 2 bases outside the gene matches. CDR3 amino acids: CASSLNSGGGTDTQYF. In DNA, the CDR3 is TGTGCCAGCAGCTTAAATAGCGGGGGGGGCACAGATACGCAGTATTTT.

This chain uses TRBV4-1 with TRBJ1-6; TRBD1 matches at 8 bases. Germline V lookup: CDR1 MGHRA, CDR2 YSYEKL. V was pared by 0 bases and J by 7 bases, with 2 bases of the junction left unmatched. The CDR3 extends over 15 amino acids. CDR3 sequence reads: CASSQDGQGNSPLHF. The CDR3 DNA follows: TGCGCCAGCAGCCAAGACGGACAGGGAAATTCACCCCTCCACTTT.

The chain joins TRBV5-1 to TRBJ2-7; 7 positions match TRBD2. Germline CDR1 and CDR2: SGHRS and YFSETQ. The CDR3 consists of 15 residues. The V gene end was trimmed by 0 bases and the J gene end by 3 bases; junction bases not matched to a gene: 6. CDR3: CASSLAPSGNYEQYF. CDR3 DNA sequence: TGCGCCAGCAGCTTGGCGCCTAGCGGAAACTACGAGCAGTACTTC.

In nucleotides, the CDR3 is TGTGCCAGCAGCTTCTCGTCTAGCGGGGGGGCCGGGAAGACCCAGTACTTC. It yields the protein CASSFSSSGGAGKTQYF. J is TRBJ2-5 and V is TRBV7-9, with 12 bases identical to TRBD2. V lost 3 bases, J lost 6 bases, and 11 bases stayed unmatched. Germline V gene sequence: CDR1 SEHNR, CDR2 FQNEAQ (reference sequence). The CDR3 length is 17 residues.

The rearrangement uses TRBV9 and TRBJ2-3; 12 bases align to TRBD2. Germline-derived CDR1 and CDR2 are SGDLS and YYNGEE. This CDR3 spans 18 amino acids. With V trimmed by 4 bases and J by 2 bases, 11 bases remained unmatched. This chain's CDR3 is CASSSPTGLAGFTDTQYF. The CDR3 coding sequence is TGTGCCAGCAGCTCCCCCACGGGACTAGCGGGCTTCACAGATACGCAGTATTTT. The full variable domain, rest sourced from reference TRBV9 and TRBJ2-3, is DSGVTQTPKHLITATGQRVTLRCSPRSGDLSVYWYQQSLDQGLQFLIQYYNGEERAKGNILERFSAQQFPDLHSELNLSSLELGDSALYFCASSSPTGLAGFTDTQYFGPGTRLTVL.

Note on this clonotype: The junction shows a germline mismatch at one end, possibly a read error. The chain combines TRBV5-4 with TRBJ1-6; TRBD1 matches 7 bases. The germline gives CDR1 SGHNT, CDR2 YYREEE (reference sequence). This CDR3 spans 16 amino acids. The CDR3 is CASSRSGQSLNSPLRF. In DNA, the CDR3 is TGTGCCAGCAGCCGATCGGGACAGAGTCTTAATTCACCCCTCCGCTTT.

Concerning this clonotype itself: The germline gene is not matched at one end of the junction; a read error may be the cause. The CDR3 nucleotides read TGTGCCAGCTCACCACTAGGACGGACTAGGCTCTCCGACAATGAGCAGTTCTTC. Its translation: CASSPLGRTRLSDNEQFF. This sequence joins TRBV18 and TRBJ2-1; 7 nucleotides line up with TRBD2. Germline values: CDR1 KGHSH, CDR2 LQKENI. CDR3 length equals 18 residues.

This clonotype was recorded a few times. This rearrangement joins TRBV4-2 to TRBJ2-7, with unresolved D. The V end was cut by 1 base, the J end by 7 bases, with 11 bases between. In germline, CDR1 is LGHNA, CDR2 YNFKEQ. The CDR3 totals 13 residues. This CDR3 is CASSQVEQMEQYF. The CDR3, as DNA: TGTGCCAGCAGCCAAGTGGAGCAGATGGAGCAGTACTTC.

The rearrangement joins TRBV28 to TRBJ2-1; 8 bases line up with TRBD1. V shed 2 bases, J shed 6 bases, and the junction held 3 bases outside the gene matches. The CDR3 totals 14 residues. The germline CDR1 and CDR2 sequences are MDHEN and SYDVKM. The CDR3 coding sequence is TGTGCCAGCAGTTTAGGGACAGGTTTCAATGAGCAGTTCTTC. Its translation is CASSLGTGFNEQFF.

This clonotype appeared a few times. The V call is TRBV3-1, the J call TRBJ2-7; a weak D match, TRBD1 (6 bases). The V end was cut by 4 bases, the J end by 5 bases, with 18 bases between. The CDR3 is made up of 15 amino acids. Germline CDR1 LGHDT, CDR2 YNNKEL (reference sequence). The CDR3 DNA is TGTGCCAGCAGCCTCTCAGCAGAAGGGACAAACGAGCAGTACTTC. Amino acid sequence: CASSLSAEGTNEQYF.

This clonotype was seen ten or more times. J is TRBJ2-5 and V is TRBV10-3; 7 positions agree with TRBD2. The V gene's germline CDR1 is ENHRY and CDR2 SYGVKD. This CDR3 is built from 13 residues. V lost 10 bases to trimming and J lost 3 bases; unmatched junction nucleotides: 8. Here the CDR3 reads CATSGGLEETQYF. CDR3 in DNA: TGTGCCACCTCCGGGGGGTTGGAAGAGACCCAGTACTTC.

V is TRBV5-5 and J is TRBJ2-5; D may be TRBD1 (6 bases). Trimming took off 4 bases at V and 1 base at J, with 17 bases between the two ends. Germline V CDR1 and CDR2: SGHKS, YYEKEE (reference sequence). The CDR3 is 16 residues long. The CDR3, as DNA: TGTGCCAGCAGCACACTACCGGACAGCTCCCAAGAGACCCAGTACTTC. Protein: CASSTLPDSSQETQYF.

This clonotype was counted only a few times. The V and J genes are TRBV6-2 or TRBV6-3 and TRBJ2-3; D assignment may be TRBD1 or TRBD2 (6 bases each). Between the trimmed V and J ends, which lost 0 bases and 3 bases, there was a span of 13 bases. This CDR3 has 16 amino acids. Germline CDR1 MNHEY, CDR2 SVGEGT. CDR3 residues: CASSYSFRRGTDTQYF. The CDR3, as DNA: TGTGCCAGCAGTTACTCCTTCAGGAGGGGGACAGATACGCAGTATTTT.

The rearrangement uses TRBV3-1 and TRBJ2-1; 9 bases agree with TRBD2. There are 21 residues in the CDR3. The V segment lost 0 bases and the J segment 7 bases; nucleotides outside the gene matches: 22. The germline V gene has CDR1 LGHDT and CDR2 YNNKEL (reference sequence). CDR3 sequence: CASSQEVGPRLAGPLRNEQFF. CDR3 sequence (DNA): TGTGCCAGCAGCCAAGAAGTAGGCCCCCGCCTAGCGGGACCACTAAGGAATGAGCAGTTCTTC.

There are a few counts of this clonotype. V usage is TRBV29-1 and J usage is TRBJ2-1; 14 positions agree with TRBD2. The germline V gene has CDR1 SQVTM and CDR2 ANQGSEA. The V gene end was trimmed by 3 bases and the J gene end by 8 bases; junction bases not matched to a gene: 3. CDR3 length: 14 residues. As DNA, the CDR3 is TGCAGCGTTGAGGGACTAGCGGGAGTCTATGAGCAGTTCTTC. Protein product: CSVEGLAGVYEQFF.

This clonotype was recorded many times. The V call is TRBV29-1, the J call TRBJ2-4; D is possibly TRBD1 or TRBD2 (6 bases each). CDR1 SQVTM and CDR2 ANQGSEA come from the germline V gene. Trimming removed 6 bases from V and 8 bases from J, with 11 bases in between. The CDR3 is 11 residues long. The DNA of the CDR3 is TGCAGCGTCTACAGGGAGGACATTCAGTACTTC. This codes for CSVYREDIQYF.

This clonotype has ten or more counts. CDR3 amino acids: CATSGLAGDTQYF. In DNA form, the CDR3 reads TGTGCCACCTCGGGACTAGCAGGAGATACGCAGTATTTT. The chain couples TRBV24-1 to TRBJ2-3, with TRBD2 identical over 9 bases. V dropped 9 bases and J dropped 5; count of bases not matched to a gene: 5. CDR1 and CDR2 from the germline V gene are KGHDR and SFDVKD. This CDR3 has 13 amino acids.

The rearrangement links TRBV6-5 to TRBJ1-4; TRBD1 is a possible D gene (6 bases). V shed 0 bases and J shed 5 bases, with 10 bases lying between them. The CDR3 contains 15 residues. The germline V gene has CDR1 MNHEY and CDR2 SVGAGI. The CDR3, as DNA: TGTGCCAGCAGTTACTCGACGACAGGAAATGAAAAACTGTTTTTT. The encoded protein is CASSYSTTGNEKLFF.

This clonotype has a handful of counts. The V call is TRBV2, the J call TRBJ1-5; 8 bases are a match to TRBD1. The germline gives CDR1 SNHLY, CDR2 FYNNEI. Trimming took 5 bases from V and 9 from J; bases not matched to a gene: 3. The CDR3 contains 12 residues. CDR3 nucleotide sequence: TGTGCCAGCAGTCAGGGGGCGACGCCCCAGCATTTT. It yields the protein CASSQGATPQHF.

The chain recombines TRBV7-2 with TRBJ2-6, with D unresolved. The CDR3 has 17 amino acids. The V gene lost 3 bases and the J gene lost 0 bases, with 12 bases spanning the gap. Germline CDR1 is SGHTA and CDR2 is FQGNSA. Here the CDR3 DNA reads TGTGCCAGCAGCTTTGTGGGGTCCCGCTCTGGGGCCAACGTCCTGACTTTC. It is translated as CASSFVGSRSGANVLTF.

The genes are TRBV20-1 and TRBJ2-7; TRBD2 is a possible D gene (6 bases). V gave up 3 bases and J gave up 2 bases, with 14 bases separating them. Germline CDR1 is DFQATT and CDR2 is SNEGSKA (reference sequence). The CDR3 has 14 amino acids. The CDR3 DNA reads TGCAGTGCTAGGGTTAGAGGGACTCCCTACGAGCAGTACTTC. This sequence encodes CSARVRGTPYEQYF.